A selection of T cell receptor beta chains follows, all from one sample in a study of blood T cell repertoires in COVID-19. Data came from immunoSEQ multiplex PCR; TCRdb stores just in-frame clones and leaves some out. The sample carries 200,000 to 300,000 clones, almost 90% recorded once. Sequencing was carried out using peripheral blood. These receptors were taken from a man older than 75 with acute or convalescent COVID-19. Each CDR3 is given with its conserved first and last residue. A D gene is named only where the DNA matches it firmly.

>TRBV6-6|.|TRBJ1-2
TGTGCCAGCAGTTACAGGGGGGGAGCTAACTATGGCTACACCTTC
CASSYRGGANYGYTF
>TRBV12-3/TRBV12-4|.|TRBJ1-2
TGTGCCAGCACTCCGGGGGGGTACTATGGCTACACCTTC
CASTPGGYYGYTF
>TRBV27|.|TRBJ1-2
TGTGCCAGCAGAAGACAGTTAGGCTATGGCTACACCTTC
CASRRQLGYGYTF
>TRBV7-3|TRBD1|TRBJ2-2
TGTGCCAGCAGCTTAGGGGGACAGACCACCGGGGAGCTGTTTTTT
CASSLGGQTTGELFF
>TRBV9|.|TRBJ2-7
TGTGCCAGCAGCGCCACAGGGTCGGGCTACGAGCAGTACTTC
CASSATGSGYEQYF
>TRBV2|.|TRBJ2-7
TGTGCCAGCAGGACCAGACAGATCCTCGACGAGCAGTACTTC
CASRTRQILDEQYF
>TRBV7-2|.|TRBJ1-1
TGTGCCAGCAGCTTAGGGGGGGACCGTAAAGCTTTCTTT
CASSLGGDRKAFF
>TRBV28|.|TRBJ1-5
TGTGCCAGCAGTTTGACTACGGTCAATCAGCCCCAGCATTTT
CASSLTTVNQPQHF
>TRBV19|TRBD1|TRBJ1-1
TGTGCCAGTATTGGGACAGGGATTCAGAACACTGAAGCTTTCTTT
CASIGTGIQNTEAFF
>TRBV9|TRBD1|TRBJ1-6
TGTGCCAGCAGCTCCCAGGGGACAGGGAGGTCACCCCTCCACTTT
CASSSQGTGRSPLHF
>TRBV7-3|TRBD1|TRBJ2-6
TGTGCCAGCAGCTCCCAGCAGGGGGCCCCTGGGGCCAACGTCCTGACTTTC
CASSSQQGAPGANVLTF